A single sample gave rise to the 14 T cell receptor beta chains below, sequenced in a study. TCRdb processed the 5' RACE reads anew with MiXCR; each CDR3 protein has one entry. This repertoire shows tens of thousands of distinct CDR3 sequences, more than 20% found once; its top ten account for 3.2%. Sequenced material: tumor-infiltrating naive CD4+ T cells sorted from the breast tumor. Stated subset: naive CD4+ T cells, CD4+CD45RA+CD25-. Receptors originate from a female donor with breast cancer.

The chain employs TRBV10-1 and TRBJ1-3; no clear D. Trimming took 4 bases from V and 0 from J, leaving 7 bases between them. The V gene's germline CDR1 is WNHNN and CDR2 SYGVQD (reference sequence). CDR3 length: 14 residues. The chain's CDR3 is CASSGHGSGNTIYF. CDR3 coding DNA: TGCGCCAGCAGTGGACACGGCTCTGGAAACACCATATATTTT.

This clonotype was recorded a few times. The chain carries TRBV9 and TRBJ2-1; 9 bases line up with TRBD2. This CDR3 contains 16 residues. Germline loops: CDR1 SGDLS, CDR2 YYNGEE. J gave up 7 bases and V 1 base, and 9 bases lay outside the gene matches. CDR3 coding DNA: TGTGCCAGCAGCGTACTCACCGGGACTAGCATAAATGAGCAGTTCTTC. Amino acids: CASSVLTGTSINEQFF. Together with reference TRBV9 and TRBJ2-1, the CDR3 gives the full variable domain: DSGVTQTPKHLITATGQRVTLRCSPRSGDLSVYWYQQSLDQGLQFLIQYYNGEERAKGNILERFSAQQFPDLHSELNLSSLELGDSALYFCASSVLTGTSINEQFFGPGTRLTVL.

The genes are TRBV6-6 and TRBJ2-5; D possibly corresponds to TRBD1 (6 bases). This CDR3 spans 13 amino acids. Looked up from germline, CDR1 is MNHNY and CDR2 is SVGAGI (reference sequence). Trimming stripped 6 bases from V and 7 bases from J, with 15 bases between. As DNA, the CDR3 is TGTGCCAGCAGAAATCAGGGGCAGGGGACCCAGTACTTC. Its protein is CASRNQGQGTQYF.

This clonotype was counted only a few times. The genes are TRBV5-1 and TRBJ2-5; tentatively, D is TRBD1 (6 bases). V lost 4 bases and J lost 3, with 19 bases in between. There are 16 residues in the CDR3. Germline V gene lookup returns CDR1 SGHRS and CDR2 YFSETQ. CDR3 in DNA: TGCGCCAGCAGCGCAGAACAGGGCGCACCAGAAGAGACCCAGTACTTC. Its protein product is CASSAEQGAPEETQYF. Combining the CDR3 with reference TRBV5-1 and TRBJ2-5 gives the whole variable domain KAGVTQTPRYLIKTRGQQVTLSCSPISGHRSVSWYQQTPGQGLQFLFEYFSETQRNKGNFPGRFSGRQFSNSRSEMNVSTLELGDSALYLCASSAEQGAPEETQYFGPGTRLLVL.

The rearrangement joins TRBV7-2 to TRBJ2-3; no definite D call. The CDR3 totals 13 residues. The germline CDR1 and CDR2 sequences are SGHTA and FQGNSA. V lost 5 bases to trimming and J lost 4 bases, with 10 bases between them. DNA of the CDR3: TGTGCCAGCAGCCCCTCCCGCGCAGATACGCAGTATTTT. Its translation is CASSPSRADTQYF.

On this clonotype itself: A junction boundary mismatches the germline segment, possibly from a read error. The gene calls are TRBV7-7 and TRBJ2-1, with D possibly being TRBD2 (5 bases). From germline, CDR1 is SSHAT and CDR2 FNYEAQ (reference sequence). The CDR3 has 12 residues. This CDR3 is CASSSDLGGQFF. The CDR3 bases are TGCGCCAGCAGCTCGGACTTGGGTGGGCAGTTCTTC.

This clonotype was found a few times. This chain links TRBV5-5 with TRBJ1-2, with D tentatively TRBD1 (6 bases). The germline gives CDR1 SGHKS, CDR2 YYEKEE (reference sequence). The CDR3 consists of 14 residues. Trimming removed 9 bases from V and 4 bases from J, with 19 bases in between. The CDR3 DNA reads as TGTGCCACTGGACAGCTTTCCGTATCCTATGGCTACACCTTC. Amino acids: CATGQLSVSYGYTF.

This clonotype was counted only a few times. This could be a read error, since a much larger clone is one nucleotide away. The J gene is TRBJ1-3, the V gene TRBV10-3, with D possibly TRBD1 on 5 matching bases. The germline V and J ends were trimmed by 9 bases and 4 bases, with 13 bases remaining between them. This CDR3 contains 13 residues. Germline V lookup: CDR1 ENHRY, CDR2 SYGVKD. CDR3: CAIKDIQGNTIYF. The CDR3, as DNA: TGTGCCATAAAGGACATTCAAGGAAACACCATATATTTT.

There are a few counts of this clonotype. The gene calls are TRBV29-1 and TRBJ2-7; 7 positions agree with TRBD1. Germline V gene data show CDR1 as SQVTM and CDR2 as ANQGSEA. The J segment lost 1 base and the V segment lost 7 bases, leaving 7 bases of the junction unmatched. This CDR3 has 13 residues. CDR3 DNA sequence: TGCAGCGCCGAGGGGGCTACGTCCTACGAGCAGTACTTC. Translated: CSAEGATSYEQYF.

The CDR3 sequence: CASSPLGAIRGYTF. CDR3 sequence (DNA): TGTGCCAGCAGCCCTCTCGGGGCAATAAGGGGCTACACCTTC. The chain combines TRBV7-6 with TRBJ1-2, with D possibly TRBD1 on 5 matching bases. The CDR3 is 14 residues long. V lost 5 bases and J 8 bases, leaving 18 bases between the germline ends. The germline gives CDR1 SGHVS, CDR2 FNYEAQ.

The DNA of the CDR3 is TGTGCCAGCAGTTTAGGGGGGGACAGGGGTGCAGATACGCAGTATTTT. It is translated as CASSLGGDRGADTQYF. V and J are TRBV6-5 and TRBJ2-3; 10 bases agree with TRBD1. The germline V gene encodes CDR1 MNHEY and CDR2 SVGAGI. CDR3 length equals 16 residues. The junction had 8 bases not matched to a gene; V was cut back by 4 bases and J by 4 bases.

This clonotype was detected a few times. This chain connects TRBV6-5 to TRBJ1-3, with D unclear. Trimming removed 6 bases from V and 0 bases from J, with 9 bases in between. Germline CDR1 and CDR2: MNHEY and SVGAGI. The CDR3 runs to 14 residues. The CDR3, as DNA: TGTGCCAGCAGGCAAACTAGCTCTGGAAACACCATATATTTT. This sequence encodes CASRQTSSGNTIYF.

This clonotype has more than one count but fewer than ten. The chain uses TRBV10-3 and TRBJ1-1; D is uncertain. This CDR3 contains 14 residues. V lost 2 bases to trimming and J lost 1 base, with 8 bases between them. Germline CDR1 reads ENHRY; CDR2 reads SYGVKD. In DNA, the CDR3 is TGTGCCATCAGTGAGAGAGGACGGAACACTGAAGCTTTCTTT. It yields the protein CAISERGRNTEAFF.

This clonotype was detected a few times. The rearrangement links TRBV5-5 to TRBJ1-1, with D uncertain. This CDR3 region has 12 residues. V was trimmed by 4 bases and J by 1 base, leaving 5 bases between them. Per the germline V gene, CDR1 is SGHKS and CDR2 is YYEKEE (reference sequence). The CDR3 region is CASSRANTEAFF. The CDR3 coding sequence is TGTGCCAGCAGCCGGGCGAACACTGAAGCTTTCTTT.